One sample yielded the 29 T cell receptor beta chains listed below, sequenced in a study of T cells after yellow fever vaccination. TCRdb re-derived calls from the 5' RACE reads in MiXCR, one entry per CDR3 protein. In the table there are 510,000 or so distinct CDR3 sequences, over 15% of which are singletons. Sequenced here: PBMCs, sampled 15 days after the yellow fever booster vaccination. These receptors all come from a young man who received the YFV17D yellow fever vaccine.

This clonotype was seen only a few times. The rearrangement links TRBV5-1 to TRBJ2-7, with TRBD2 identical over 7 bases. The CDR3 is 15 residues long. Trimming took 4 bases from V and 2 from J; bases not matched to a gene: 9. Looked up from germline, CDR1 is SGHRS and CDR2 is YFSETQ. In DNA form, the CDR3 reads TGCGCCAGCAGCCCTATAGGCGGGAGTACCTACGAGCAGTACTTC. Encoded protein: CASSPIGGSTYEQYF. The full variable domain, its missing parts supplied by reference TRBV5-1 and TRBJ2-7, is KAGVTQTPRYLIKTRGQQVTLSCSPISGHRSVSWYQQTPGQGLQFLFEYFSETQRNKGNFPGRFSGRQFSNSRSEMNVSTLELGDSALYLCASSPIGGSTYEQYFGPGTRLTVT.

The chain joins TRBV5-1 to TRBJ2-1, with D unresolved. There are 15 residues in the CDR3. CDR1 is SGHRS, CDR2 YFSETQ, per germline. Trimming left V 7 bases short and J 0 bases short, with 14 bases between. The CDR3 DNA is TGCGCCAGCTGTCTGGACGGCAGCTCCTACAATGAGCAGTTCTTC. Protein: CASCLDGSSYNEQFF.

The V call is TRBV12-3 or TRBV12-4, the J call TRBJ1-1, with D perhaps matching TRBD1 (5 bases). The CDR3 runs 14 residues. The V end was cut by 7 bases, the J end by 4 bases, with 16 bases between. CDR3 sequence: CASTTGPQGTEAFF. In DNA, the CDR3 is TGTGCCAGCACTACGGGACCCCAGGGCACTGAAGCTTTCTTT.

This chain uses TRBV12-3 or TRBV12-4 with TRBJ1-5; 8 bases are shared with TRBD1. J gave up 5 bases and V 5 bases, and 8 bases lay outside the gene matches. The CDR3 spans 15 residues. For the CDR3, the DNA is TGTGCCAGCAGTCCGCGGACAGGGCGGGATCAGCCCCAGCATTTT. Its translation: CASSPRTGRDQPQHF.

This clonotype was counted a few times. V gene TRBV7-8 combines with J gene TRBJ1-1; 10 bases are shared with TRBD1. V was pared by 5 bases and J by 8 bases, with 8 bases of the junction left unmatched. The germline V gene has CDR1 SGHVS and CDR2 FQNEAQ. This CDR3 has 14 residues. CDR3 sequence: CASSPGQGPGEAFF. The CDR3 nucleotides read TGTGCCAGCAGCCCGGGACAGGGGCCCGGGGAAGCTTTCTTT.

This clonotype was detected only a few times. The chain couples TRBV20-1 to TRBJ2-1; 11 bases align to TRBD2. CDR3 length equals 14 residues. CDR1 and CDR2 (germline): DFQATT, SNEGSKA (reference sequence). The J segment lost 8 bases and the V segment lost 5 bases, leaving 8 bases of the junction unmatched. The DNA for the CDR3 is TGCAGTGCTGGCCGTAGCGGGAGGGCTGATGAGCAGTTCTTC. Protein: CSAGRSGRADEQFF.

The rearrangement uses TRBV7-2 and TRBJ2-5; possibly TRBD1 or TRBD2 for D (5 bases each). V lost 5 bases and J lost 7, with 17 bases in between. Germline loops: CDR1 SGHTA, CDR2 FQGNSA. There are 14 residues in the CDR3. The CDR3 DNA reads TGTGCCAGCAGCCCTTGGGACCTCGGCGGGACCCAGTACTTC. It translates to CASSPWDLGGTQYF.

In its sample, this clonotype was seen a few times. The chain combines TRBV25-1 with TRBJ1-2, with 9 positions matching TRBD1. This CDR3 contains 14 residues. The V and J ends lost 7 bases and 6 bases, in that order; junction bases with no gene match: 9. Germline V gene data show CDR1 as MGHDK and CDR2 as SYGVNS. CDR3 sequence: CASNGDRVGDGYTF. The CDR3 nucleotides are TGTGCCAGCAACGGGGACAGGGTAGGGGATGGCTACACCTTC.

This rearrangement joins TRBV7-2 to TRBJ2-1; 14 bases align to TRBD2. From germline, CDR1 is SGHTA and CDR2 FQGNSA. V trimming: 6 bases; J trimming: 9 bases; junction bases outside the gene matches: 10. This CDR3 comprises 16 residues. As DNA, the CDR3 is TGTGCCAGCAGGTCAACCGGGACTAGCGGGAGTGGTGAGCAGTTCTTC. Amino acid sequence: CASRSTGTSGSGEQFF.

The gene calls are TRBV5-4 and TRBJ2-3; TRBD2 matches at 8 bases. Trimming took 2 bases from V and 3 from J; bases not matched to a gene: 8. Germline values: CDR1 SGHNT, CDR2 YYREEE (reference sequence). The CDR3 is made up of 16 amino acids. The CDR3 sequence is CASSFSSGLRTDTQYF. The CDR3 bases are TGTGCCAGCAGCTTTTCTAGCGGGTTAAGGACAGATACGCAGTATTTT.

The chain links TRBV5-1 to TRBJ2-3; D ambiguous. V lost 3 bases and J lost 2, with 16 bases in between. The CDR3 has 16 amino acids. CDR1 SGHRS and CDR2 YFSETQ come from the germline V gene. In DNA, the CDR3 is TGCGCCAGCAGCTCTAAAAGTCAGTTGTCCACAGATACGCAGTATTTT. Its protein product is CASSSKSQLSTDTQYF.

This clonotype turned up a few times. The genes are TRBV20-1 and TRBJ2-2; no firm D call. Germline CDR1 DFQATT, CDR2 SNEGSKA (reference sequence). The length of the CDR3 is 13 residues. Deletions cut 3 bases from V and 5 bases from J, with 10 bases between. The chain's CDR3 is CSASVTTTGELFF. CDR3 nucleotides: TGCAGTGCTAGTGTCACCACTACCGGGGAGCTGTTTTTT.

The V call is TRBV20-1, the J call TRBJ2-1; D is possibly TRBD1 or TRBD2 (5 bases each). Germline CDR1 and CDR2: DFQATT and SNEGSKA (reference sequence). V was clipped by 6 bases and J by 7 bases, with 25 bases between them. The CDR3 sequence is 16 residues long. In DNA, the CDR3 is TGCAGTGCCATCGACCAACCTTTAAGGGGAGCGAATGAGCAGTTCTTC. Its translation is CSAIDQPLRGANEQFF.

This clonotype was observed a handful of times. The chain carries TRBV12-3 or TRBV12-4 and TRBJ1-5, with 8 bases lining up with TRBD1. The CDR3 extends over 14 amino acids. J lost 6 bases, V lost 6 bases, and 7 bases had no gene match. The CDR3 coding sequence is TGTGCCAGCAGACAAGACAGGGGTGGTCAGCCCCAGCATTTT. Residues: CASRQDRGGQPQHF.

J is TRBJ2-1 and V is TRBV20-1; possible D gene TRBD2, 5 bases. The CDR3 sequence is 15 residues long. In germline, CDR1 is DFQATT, CDR2 SNEGSKA (reference sequence). The V end lost 3 bases, the J end lost 0 bases, and 12 bases lay between the germline ends. Written as DNA, the CDR3 is TGCAGTGCTAGGGGCTGGAGGAGCTCCTACAATGAGCAGTTCTTC. This translates into CSARGWRSSYNEQFF.

There are a few counts of this clonotype. The V gene is TRBV6-5, the J gene TRBJ2-1; 7 bases map to TRBD2. Germline V gene sequence: CDR1 MNHEY, CDR2 SVGAGI. This CDR3 comprises 15 residues. V was clipped by 2 bases and J by 5 bases; unmatched bases: 6. The chain's CDR3 is CASSYVGLDHNEQFF. Written as DNA, the CDR3 is TGTGCCAGCAGTTACGTAGGACTAGACCACAATGAGCAGTTCTTC.

The sample holds many counts of this clonotype. The rearrangement joins TRBV27 to TRBJ2-7, with TRBD1 matching over 10 bases. This CDR3 comprises 14 residues. The J segment lost 5 bases and the V segment lost 5 bases, leaving 6 bases of the junction unmatched. Per the germline V gene, CDR1 is MNHEY and CDR2 is SMNVEV (reference sequence). CDR3 protein: CASSKRQGAHEQYF. For the CDR3, the DNA is TGTGCCAGCAGTAAGCGACAGGGGGCCCACGAGCAGTACTTC.

This chain joins TRBV27 and TRBJ2-7, with D unresolved. CDR3 size: 15 residues. V dropped 0 bases and J dropped 2 bases, with 11 bases sitting between them. Germline CDR1 is MNHEY and CDR2 is SMNVEV (reference sequence). The CDR3 here is CASSLSYKGPYEQYF. CDR3 bases: TGTGCCAGCAGTTTATCGTACAAGGGCCCCTACGAGCAGTACTTC.

The CDR3 nucleotides read TGTGCCAGCAGCTTAGCCCTCAGCGGGACCCTCTACGAGCAGTACTTC. This codes for CASSLALSGTLYEQYF. The V call is TRBV7-2, the J call TRBJ2-7; 7 bases are shared with TRBD2. Germline V gene lookup returns CDR1 SGHTA and CDR2 FQGNSA. With V trimmed by 0 bases and J by 3 bases, 8 bases remained unmatched. This CDR3 is built from 16 residues. The whole variable domain, remainder taken from reference TRBV7-2 and TRBJ2-7, is GAGVSQSPSNKVTEKGKDVELRCDPISGHTALYWYRQSLGQGLEFLIYFQGNSAPDKSGLPSDRFSAERTGGSVSTLTIQRTQQEDSAVYLCASSLALSGTLYEQYFGPGTRLTVT.

This clonotype has only a few counts. CDR3 DNA: TGCAGCACCCGGGACTACAATGAGCAGTTCTTC. It is translated as CSTRDYNEQFF. This rearrangement joins TRBV20-1 to TRBJ2-1; D may be TRBD2 (5 bases). The CDR3 is 11 amino acids. The germline V gene has CDR1 DFQATT and CDR2 SNEGSKA (reference sequence).

This clonotype showed up just a few times. The chain carries TRBV10-3 and TRBJ2-1; D gene uncertain. Trimming pared 2 bases from V and 7 bases from J, leaving 9 bases between. CDR1 is ENHRY, CDR2 SYGVKD, per germline. This CDR3 region has 13 residues. Here the CDR3 reads CAISENGLNEQFF. The CDR3 DNA reads as TGTGCCATCAGTGAGAACGGGCTAAATGAGCAGTTCTTC.

In its sample, this clonotype was seen a few times. The CDR3 bases are TGCAGTGCTAGAGCCGAACAGGTCTCCTACGAGCAGTACTTC. Its protein product is CSARAEQVSYEQYF. The V call is TRBV20-1, the J call TRBJ2-7; D may be TRBD1 (5 bases). From germline, CDR1 is DFQATT and CDR2 SNEGSKA (reference sequence). The CDR3 runs 14 residues. V was pared by 1 base and J by 0 bases, with 10 bases between.

The chain links TRBV12-3 or TRBV12-4 to TRBJ1-1; D remains ambiguous. Trimming cost V 6 bases and J 3 bases, with 14 bases left between them. The CDR3 has 14 residues. The CDR3 DNA sequence: TGTGCCAGCAGCCTGCAGAATATGGACACTGAAGCTTTCTTT. Encoded protein: CASSLQNMDTEAFF.

V and J are TRBV20-1 and TRBJ2-7; 8 bases agree with TRBD1. V was clipped by 5 bases and J by 0 bases; unmatched bases: 6. The germline V gene encodes CDR1 DFQATT and CDR2 SNEGSKA (reference sequence). The CDR3 is 14 amino acids. Written as DNA, the CDR3 is TGCAGTGCTGACCCGGGACAGGACTCCTACGAGCAGTACTTC. It codes for CSADPGQDSYEQYF.

This clonotype was observed at least ten times. The genes are TRBV5-1 and TRBJ2-1, with D perhaps matching TRBD2 (5 bases). This CDR3 spans 14 amino acids. CDR1 SGHRS and CDR2 YFSETQ come from the germline V gene. Trimming stripped 1 base from V and 5 bases from J, with 10 bases between. CDR3 residues: CASSLRTGDNEQFF. The CDR3 coding sequence is TGCGCCAGCAGCTTGCGGACTGGAGACAATGAGCAGTTCTTC.

The chain carries TRBV28 and TRBJ2-1, with D possibly being TRBD1 (5 bases). Germline V gives CDR1 MDHEN, CDR2 SYDVKM. The CDR3 is 15 residues long. V lost 2 bases, J lost 5 bases, and 13 bases lay in between. In DNA form, the CDR3 reads TGTGCCAGCAGTTTAGTGGGCAGGGCGAACAATGAGCAGTTCTTC. It yields the protein CASSLVGRANNEQFF.

The gene calls are TRBV6-2 or TRBV6-3 and TRBJ1-5, with D possibly matching TRBD1 (6 bases). The CDR3 runs 14 residues. Germline V gene data show CDR1 as MNHEY and CDR2 as SVGEGT. The germline V and J ends were trimmed by 0 bases and 6 bases, with 9 bases remaining between them. The DNA of the CDR3 is TGTGCCAGCAGTTACTCGTCAGGGGCTCAGCCCCAGCATTTT. Encoded protein: CASSYSSGAQPQHF.

There are a few counts of this clonotype. The chain has TRBV6-4 and TRBJ2-1; 9 bases match TRBD2. J gave up 6 bases and V 6 bases, and 9 bases lay outside the gene matches. In germline, CDR1 is MRHNA, CDR2 SNTAGT. This CDR3 region has 15 residues. DNA for the CDR3: TGTGCCAGCAGCGCGGCGGGAGGGCTCTCCAATGAGCAGTTCTTC. Encoded protein: CASSAAGGLSNEQFF.

In nucleotides, the CDR3 is TGTGCCAGCAGCCCGTACGAGTCGGGTAGGCACAGGCCTCTCTCTGGGGCCAACGTCCTGACTTTC. Its translation: CASSPYESGRHRPLSGANVLTF. This chain uses TRBV7-6 with TRBJ2-6; D perhaps matches TRBD1 (5 bases). This CDR3 contains 22 residues. Germline assignment: CDR1 SGHVS and CDR2 FNYEAQ. V lost 5 bases and J 0 bases, leaving 29 bases between the germline ends.